This TCR beta chain was captured by sequencing in a study of TIL therapy for anti-PD-1-resistant metastatic lung cancer. Specified time point: pre-treatment sample, taken before nivolumab and TIL therapy. Sequencing used immunoSEQ v3. Survey-level samples got approximately 2.1 million read pairs; deep-level samples got about 5-6 million. Sequencing was performed with immunoSEQ multiplex PCR; in TCRdb, only in-frame clones are kept and a portion is missing. The data show about 50,000 clones, around three quarters seen once. CDR1 is SGHTA and CDR2 is FQGNSA in the germline V gene. The CDR3 is 15 amino acids. V was cut by 5 bases and J by 1 base, with 15 bases left in between.

This receptor was identified in a woman aged 30-79 years with non-small cell lung cancer. This sample comprised blood, obtained at baseline. The J gene is TRBJ2-7, the V gene TRBV7-2; possible D gene TRBD2, 5 bases. CDR3: CASSLRGSPSYEQYF. CDR3 nucleotide sequence: TGTGCCAGCAGCCTCCGGGGATCCCCATCCTACGAGCAGTACTTC.